This record concerns one T cell receptor beta chain sequence. Antigen unknown. Stated treatment: roughly 11-day PBMC culture with coronavirus spike peptide pools or control peptides (ViraFEST assay). ViraFEST stimulated the growth of antigen-specific T cells using peptide pools and subsequently profiled their TCRs by sequencing. The sample belongs to a study of vaccination and CD4 T cells after COVID-19. Turning to the study itself: The convalescent population consisted of six males and four females, two of whom were of Hispanic ethnicity.

Study results and caveats: Convalescent patients' vaccine-specific clones were spike mono-reactive in 304 of 307 cases.

CDR1 and CDR2 (germline): SGHTA, FQGNSA. With 2 bases removed from V and 8 bases from J, the gap between germline ends came to 13 bases. CDR3 size: 14 residues. The study sequenced cultured CD4+ T cell DNA using the Oncomine TCR Beta short-read assay. Using its own MiXCR run on the PCR reads, TCRdb lists one record per CDR3 protein. The sample yields about 12,000 distinct CDR3 sequences, around 70% seen once. Sequencing input: CD4+ T cells from blood, cultured in vitro. The sequence came from a human donor who had recovered from COVID-19. V usage is TRBV7-2 and J usage is TRBJ2-1; D could derive from TRBD1 or TRBD2 (5 bases each). Here the CDR3 reads CASSLRGASYEQFF. DNA for the CDR3: TGTGCCAGCAGCTTAAGAGGGGCGAGTTATGAGCAGTTCTTC.